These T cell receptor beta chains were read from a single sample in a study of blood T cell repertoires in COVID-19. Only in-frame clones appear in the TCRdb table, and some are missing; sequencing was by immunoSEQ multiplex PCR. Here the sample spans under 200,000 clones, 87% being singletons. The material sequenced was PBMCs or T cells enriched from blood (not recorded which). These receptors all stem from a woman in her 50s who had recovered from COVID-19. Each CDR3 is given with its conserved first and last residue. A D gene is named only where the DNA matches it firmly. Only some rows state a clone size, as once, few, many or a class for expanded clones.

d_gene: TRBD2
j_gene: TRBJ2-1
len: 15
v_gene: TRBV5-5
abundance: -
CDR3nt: TGTGCCAGCAGCTTAGGGGAGGGCCTTTTAAATGAGCAGTTCTTC
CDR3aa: CASSLGEGLLNEQFF

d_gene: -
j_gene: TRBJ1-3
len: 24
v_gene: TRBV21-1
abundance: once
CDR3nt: TGTGCCAGCAGCAAAGTTCCCAGATCCCCGACCTCCGAGACAGCTCTCTTCTCTGGAAACACCATATATTTT
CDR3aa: CASSKVPRSPTSETALFSGNTIYF

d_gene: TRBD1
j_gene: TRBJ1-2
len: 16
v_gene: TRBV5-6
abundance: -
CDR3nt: TGTGCCAGCAGCGACACCGGGACAGGAAAAAACTATGGCTACACCTTC
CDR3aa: CASSDTGTGKNYGYTF

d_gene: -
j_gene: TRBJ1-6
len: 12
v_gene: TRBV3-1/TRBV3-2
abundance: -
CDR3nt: TGTGCCAGCAGCCAAGGAGGGTCACCCCTCCACTTT
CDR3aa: CASSQGGSPLHF

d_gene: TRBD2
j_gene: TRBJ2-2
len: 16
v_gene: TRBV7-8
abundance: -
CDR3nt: TGTGCCAGCAGCTTAGAAGGCGGGGGGACGGCCGGGGAGCTGTTTTTT
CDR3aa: CASSLEGGGTAGELFF

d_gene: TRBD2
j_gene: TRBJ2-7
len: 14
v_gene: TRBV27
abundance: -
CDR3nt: TGTGCCAGCAGTATCCGGACTAGCAACGACGAGCAGTACTTC
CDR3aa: CASSIRTSNDEQYF

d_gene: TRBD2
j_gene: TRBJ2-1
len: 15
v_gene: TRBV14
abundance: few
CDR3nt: TGTGCCAGCAGCCAAGTCCTAGCGGGAGGGAATGAGCAGTTCTTC
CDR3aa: CASSQVLAGGNEQFF

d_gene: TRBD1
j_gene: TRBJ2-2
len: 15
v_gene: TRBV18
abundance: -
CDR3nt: TGTGCCAGCTCACCTTCCGGGACAGGGACCGGGGAGCTGTTTTTT
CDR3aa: CASSPSGTGTGELFF

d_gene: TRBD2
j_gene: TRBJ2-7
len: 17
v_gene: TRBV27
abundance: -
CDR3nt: TGTGCCAGCAGTTCTCCCGGGACTAGCGGGAGACGGTACGAGCAGTACTTC
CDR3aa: CASSSPGTSGRRYEQYF

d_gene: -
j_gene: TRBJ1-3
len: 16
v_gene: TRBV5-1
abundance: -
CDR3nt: TGCGCCAGCAGCTTGGAAGGGAGTAGCTCTGGAAACACCATATATTTT
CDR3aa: CASSLEGSSSGNTIYF

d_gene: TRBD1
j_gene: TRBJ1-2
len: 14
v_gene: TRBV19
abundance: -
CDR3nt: TGTGCCAGTAGTACTCCGGGACAGGACTATGGCTACACCTTC
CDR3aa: CASSTPGQDYGYTF

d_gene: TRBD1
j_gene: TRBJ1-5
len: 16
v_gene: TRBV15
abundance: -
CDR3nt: TGTGCCACCAGCAGAGGGGCTGGACAGGTAGATCAGCCCCAGCATTTT
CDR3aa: CATSRGAGQVDQPQHF

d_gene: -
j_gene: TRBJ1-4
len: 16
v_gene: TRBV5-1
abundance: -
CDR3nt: TGCGCCAGCAGCTTGGGGTCGTTCGGGGAAAATGAAAAACTGTTTTTT
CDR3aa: CASSLGSFGENEKLFF

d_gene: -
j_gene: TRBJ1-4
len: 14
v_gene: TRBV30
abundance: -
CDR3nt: TGTGCCTGGACTCGGGGGGTGACTAATGAAAAACTGTTTTTT
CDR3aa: CAWTRGVTNEKLFF

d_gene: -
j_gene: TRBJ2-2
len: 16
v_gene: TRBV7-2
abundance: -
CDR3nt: TGTGCCAGCAGCTTAGTTCCGGGGCGGGGCACCGGGGAGCTGTTTTTT
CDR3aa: CASSLVPGRGTGELFF

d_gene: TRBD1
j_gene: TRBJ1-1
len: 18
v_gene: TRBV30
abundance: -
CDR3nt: TGTGCCTGGAGTTGGCCTAAAGGAGGGGGCTTTTTCAACACTGAAGCTTTCTTT
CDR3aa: CAWSWPKGGGFFNTEAFF

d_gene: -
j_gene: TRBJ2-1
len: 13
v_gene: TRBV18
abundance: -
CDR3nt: TGTGCCAGCTCACCCCAGACCTACAATGAGCAGTTCTTC
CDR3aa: CASSPQTYNEQFF

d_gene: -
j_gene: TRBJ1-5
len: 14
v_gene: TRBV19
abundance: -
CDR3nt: TGTGCCAGTAAATGGCGGGGCGACAATCGGCCCCAGCATTTT
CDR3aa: CASKWRGDNRPQHF

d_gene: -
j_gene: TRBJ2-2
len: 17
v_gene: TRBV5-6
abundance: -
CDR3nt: TGTGCCAGCAGCTTGTTTGGGGGGAGCGGACACACCGGGGAGCTGTTTTTT
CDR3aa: CASSLFGGSGHTGELFF

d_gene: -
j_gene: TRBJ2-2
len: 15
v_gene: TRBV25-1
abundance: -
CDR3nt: TGTGCCAGCAGTGAATTCGGCGGATACACCGGGGAGCTGTTTTTT
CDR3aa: CASSEFGGYTGELFF

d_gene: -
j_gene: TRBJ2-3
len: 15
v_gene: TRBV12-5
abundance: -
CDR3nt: TGTGCTAGTGGTTTGGTACTCGGTCCGGTTGATACGCAGTATTTT
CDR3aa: CASGLVLGPVDTQYF

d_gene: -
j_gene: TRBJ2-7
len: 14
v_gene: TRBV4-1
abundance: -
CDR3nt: TGCGCCAGCAGCCAAGATACTCGAGCCTACGAGCAGTACTTC
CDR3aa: CASSQDTRAYEQYF

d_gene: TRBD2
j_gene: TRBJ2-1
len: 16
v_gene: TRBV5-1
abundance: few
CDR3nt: TGCGCCAGCAGCTTGGGGACTAGCGGGAGTGGGTATGAGCAGTTCTTC
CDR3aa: CASSLGTSGSGYEQFF

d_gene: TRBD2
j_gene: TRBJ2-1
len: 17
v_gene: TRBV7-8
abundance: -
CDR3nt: TGTGCCAGCAGCTTAGTTTTGCGGGAGAGCTCCTACAATGAGCAGTTCTTC
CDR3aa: CASSLVLRESSYNEQFF

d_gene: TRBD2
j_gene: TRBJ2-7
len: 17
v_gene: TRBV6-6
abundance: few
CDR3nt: TGTGCCAGCAGTCCTAGACTAGCGGATAGCGGCTCCTACGAGCAGTACTTC
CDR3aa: CASSPRLADSGSYEQYF

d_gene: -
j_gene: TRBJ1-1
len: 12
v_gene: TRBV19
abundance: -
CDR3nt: TGTGCCAGTAGTCGGGGGGACACTGAAGCTTTCTTT
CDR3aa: CASSRGDTEAFF

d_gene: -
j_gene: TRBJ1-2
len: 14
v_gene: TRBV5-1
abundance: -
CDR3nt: TGCGCCAGCAGTCCTACGCGCCGTGCCTATGGCTACACCTTC
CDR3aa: CASSPTRRAYGYTF

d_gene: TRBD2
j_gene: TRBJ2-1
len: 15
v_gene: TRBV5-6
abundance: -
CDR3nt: TGTGCCAGCAGCTTGGGACTAGCGGATAACAATGAGCAGTTCTTC
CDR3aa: CASSLGLADNNEQFF

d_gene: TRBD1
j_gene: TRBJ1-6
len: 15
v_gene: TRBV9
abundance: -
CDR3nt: TGTGCCAGCAGCTTCGGGACAGGGAATAATTCACCCCTCCACTTT
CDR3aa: CASSFGTGNNSPLHF

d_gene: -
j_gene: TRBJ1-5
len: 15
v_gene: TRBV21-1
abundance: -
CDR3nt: TGTGCCAGTAGAAAGGACAGATGTAGCAATCAGCCCCAGCATTTT
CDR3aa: CASRKDRCSNQPQHF

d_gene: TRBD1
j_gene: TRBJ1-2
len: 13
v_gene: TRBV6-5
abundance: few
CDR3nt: TGTGCCAGCAGTTACTCGTGGACAGGAGACTACACCTTC
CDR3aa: CASSYSWTGDYTF